Following are 2 T cell receptor beta chains from one sample sequenced in a study of Graves' ophthalmopathy and Graves' hyperthyroidism. Amplification targeted the TCR beta CDR3 regions, with RNA transcripts as the source material. HTBI-primed RT-PCR formed the first round, and a multiplex PCR formed the second. TCRdb itself ran the multiplex PCR reads through MiXCR, one entry per CDR3 protein. The data hold hundreds of thousands of distinct CDR3 sequences, with around 50% observed a single time. Sequences were obtained from peripheral blood. Every receptor here comes from an adult man with Graves' ophthalmopathy.

The J gene is TRBJ1-4, the V gene TRBV19; weak D call: TRBD1 (5 bases). The ends were cut back, 11 bases at V and 8 bases at J, with 21 bases in the middle. The CDR3 runs to 14 residues. The germline gives CDR1 LNHDA, CDR2 SQIVND (reference sequence). The DNA for the CDR3 is TGTGCCTCCGGGGACCTGCTGCTGAGCGAAAAACTGTTTTTT. It translates to CASGDLLLSEKLFF.

Comment on this clonotype: One end of the junction does not line up with germline, which may come from a read error. The CDR3 sequence is CASSQDSGGTASGANVLTF. The CDR3, as DNA: TGCGCCAGCAGCCAAGATTCGGGGGGTACGGCCTCTGGGGCCAACGTCCTGACTTTC. The chain combines TRBV5-4 with TRBJ2-6, with 7 bases fitting TRBD2. The CDR3 totals 19 residues. Germline CDR1 and CDR2: SGHNT and YYREEE (reference sequence).